The 27 T cell receptor beta chains in this list originate from one sample, sequenced in a study of blood T cell repertoires in COVID-19. Here immunoSEQ multiplex PCR was the method, and the copy in TCRdb shows in-frame clones only, minus some. This table holds over 150,000 clones, around 86% found once. Specimen: peripheral blood. The receptors were gathered from a man aged 55 to 70 with COVID-19, enrolled during active disease.

V gene TRBV7-2 combines with J gene TRBJ2-5; the D is unclear. The CDR3 loop spans 13 amino acids. Trimming stripped 2 bases from V and 5 bases from J, with 9 bases between. Germline V CDR1 and CDR2: SGHTA, FQGNSA. The CDR3 region has the DNA TGTGCCAGCAGCTTACGGGTGCGGGAGACCCAGTACTTC. Amino acids: CASSLRVRETQYF.

This chain joins TRBV6-5 and TRBJ1-1, with D tentatively TRBD1 (6 bases). This CDR3 has 14 amino acids. V was cut by 7 bases and J by 1 base, with 13 bases left in between. CDR1 and CDR2 (germline): MNHEY, SVGAGI. CDR3 DNA: TGTGCCAGCACCAACAGGGAGCAGAACACTGAAGCTTTCTTT. It is translated as CASTNREQNTEAFF.

The rearrangement joins TRBV4-1 to TRBJ1-4; 10 bases are shared with TRBD1. With 4 bases clipped from V and 6 bases from J, the junction kept 8 bases outside the gene matches. This CDR3 is built from 16 residues. Germline-derived CDR1 and CDR2 are MGHRA and YSYEKL. CDR3 nucleotide sequence: TGCGCCAGCAGCCCTGACAGGGGGCGTGGTGATGAAAAACTGTTTTTT. Protein sequence: CASSPDRGRGDEKLFF.

This chain links TRBV6-2 or TRBV6-3 with TRBJ2-3; D is perhaps TRBD2 (6 bases). Trimming took off 5 bases at V and 2 bases at J, with 14 bases between the two ends. The CDR3 covers 15 residues. The germline V gene has CDR1 MNHEY and CDR2 SVGEGT. CDR3 sequence: CASSARELTTDTQYF. The DNA of the CDR3 is TGTGCCAGCAGTGCCCGGGAGCTCACCACAGATACGCAGTATTTT.

This clone was seen just once. This chain joins TRBV7-2 and TRBJ1-1; maybe TRBD1 (5 bases). CDR3 length: 18 residues. The germline V and J ends were trimmed by 2 bases and 0 bases, with 19 bases remaining between them. Germline lookup yields CDR1 SGHTA and CDR2 FQGNSA. CDR3 sequence (DNA): TGTGCCAGCAGCTTATGGAGGGTGGGGCACCCCATGAACACTGAAGCTTTCTTT. Translation gives CASSLWRVGHPMNTEAFF.

This clone was seen once. V usage is TRBV6-2 or TRBV6-3 and J usage is TRBJ1-1; a weak D match, TRBD1 (5 bases). Germline V lookup: CDR1 MNHEY, CDR2 SVGEGT. Trimming cost V 2 bases and J 6 bases, with 16 bases left between them. The CDR3 length is 15 residues. The chain's CDR3 is CASSYKQGLRAEAFF. The CDR3 DNA follows: TGTGCCAGCAGTTACAAGCAGGGACTTAGGGCTGAAGCTTTCTTT.

The rearrangement links TRBV29-1 to TRBJ1-1, with unresolved D. CDR1 and CDR2 (germline): SQVTM, ANQGSEA. V was trimmed by 4 bases and J by 0 bases, leaving 9 bases between them. This CDR3 has 13 amino acids. The CDR3 sequence: CSVGRNMNTEAFF. Here the CDR3 DNA reads TGCAGCGTTGGCAGAAACATGAACACTGAAGCTTTCTTT. Supplemented by reference TRBV29-1 and TRBJ1-1, the full variable domain reads SAVISQKPSRDICQRGTSLTIQCQVDSQVTMMFWYRQQPGQSLTLIATANQGSEATYESGFVIDKFPISRPNLTFSTLTVSNMSPEDSSIYLCSVGRNMNTEAFFGQGTRLTVV.

There are a few counts of this clone. This sequence joins TRBV30 and TRBJ1-2; D might be TRBD1 (5 bases). The germline CDR1 and CDR2 sequences are GTSNPN and SVGIG (reference sequence). V dropped 7 bases and J dropped 0 bases, with 15 bases sitting between them. There are 14 residues in the CDR3. The CDR3 nucleotides read TGTGCCTCCCCGTCAGGGCCGACTAACTATGGCTACACCTTC. Protein: CASPSGPTNYGYTF.

This sequence joins TRBV14 and TRBJ2-2; possible D gene TRBD1, 5 bases. The germline gives CDR1 SGHDN, CDR2 FVKESK. Trimming removed 3 bases from V and 1 base from J, with 9 bases in between. The CDR3 loop spans 15 amino acids. CDR3 protein: CASSQDNLNTGELFF. The CDR3 coding sequence is TGTGCCAGCAGCCAGGACAATTTGAACACCGGGGAGCTGTTTTTT.

The chain employs TRBV2 and TRBJ2-5; 8 nucleotides match TRBD1. The CDR3 sequence is 13 residues long. Germline V gene data show CDR1 as SNHLY and CDR2 as FYNNEI. V shed 6 bases, J shed 4 bases, and the junction held 4 bases outside the gene matches. CDR3 bases: TGTGCCAGCAGAAGGACAGGGCCAGAGACCCAGTACTTC. Protein product: CASRRTGPETQYF.

The genes are TRBV18 and TRBJ1-2, with D possibly TRBD1 on 6 matching bases. The CDR3 sequence is 13 residues long. Germline CDR1 is KGHSH and CDR2 is LQKENI. V gave up 3 bases and J gave up 6 bases, with 11 bases separating them. The CDR3 loop reads CASSPYRDDGYTF. The CDR3 region has the DNA TGTGCCAGCTCACCCTACAGGGATGATGGCTACACCTTC.

This chain joins TRBV2 and TRBJ2-2, with TRBD2 identical over 9 bases. Germline CDR1 SNHLY, CDR2 FYNNEI. V was clipped by 3 bases and J by 4 bases; unmatched bases: 6. This CDR3 has 16 amino acids. The CDR3 DNA sequence: TGTGCCAGCAGTGACCCTGGCGGGGGGGCCACCGGGGAGCTGTTTTTT. Its protein is CASSDPGGGATGELFF.

This clone was observed a handful of times. This chain connects TRBV19 to TRBJ2-7; 8 bases are a match to TRBD1. In germline, CDR1 is LNHDA, CDR2 SQIVND (reference sequence). Losses at the gene ends were 1 base for V and 3 bases for J; bases not matched to a gene: 2. This CDR3 spans 14 amino acids. This chain's CDR3 is CASSIGQGNYEQYF. CDR3 sequence (DNA): TGTGCCAGTAGTATAGGACAGGGGAACTACGAGCAGTACTTC.

The chain couples TRBV4-1 to TRBJ1-5; the D gene is possibly TRBD1 (6 bases). Trimming took off 1 base at V and 9 bases at J, with 13 bases between the two ends. This CDR3 contains 14 residues. The germline V gene encodes CDR1 MGHRA and CDR2 YSYEKL. The CDR3 reads CASSQVQGEWPQHF. DNA of the CDR3: TGCGCCAGCAGCCAAGTACAGGGTGAGTGGCCCCAGCATTTT.

The gene calls are TRBV19 and TRBJ1-6; tentatively, D is TRBD1 (6 bases). CDR1 LNHDA and CDR2 SQIVND come from the germline V gene (reference sequence). The CDR3 sequence is 15 residues long. Trimming took off 0 bases at V and 10 bases at J, with 13 bases between the two ends. DNA of the CDR3: TGTGCCAGTAGTATAGAGAGGGGGTCCTACTCACCCCTCCACTTT. As protein: CASSIERGSYSPLHF.

The chain joins TRBV6-2 or TRBV6-3 to TRBJ2-7, with a weak D call TRBD1 (6 bases). The CDR3 totals 17 residues. The ends were cut back, 5 bases at V and 2 bases at J, with 22 bases in the middle. The germline CDR1 and CDR2 sequences are MNHEY and SVGEGT. CDR3 region: CASSLRGSLVSPYEQYF. In DNA form, the CDR3 reads TGTGCCAGCAGTCTCAGGGGTTCATTAGTGTCACCCTACGAGCAGTACTTC.

The chain combines TRBV19 with TRBJ1-1; D may be TRBD1 (5 bases). CDR1 LNHDA and CDR2 SQIVND come from the germline V gene (reference sequence). The CDR3 has 16 amino acids. Trimming stripped 3 bases from V and 4 bases from J, with 18 bases between. CDR3: CASSIYGRGSGTEAFF. DNA of the CDR3: TGTGCCAGTAGTATTTATGGGAGGGGATCGGGCACTGAAGCTTTCTTT.

The genes are TRBV6-6 and TRBJ2-2; TRBD2 matches 8 bases. The CDR3 runs to 15 residues. Germline V gene sequence: CDR1 MNHNY, CDR2 SVGAGI (reference sequence). The trim removed 2 bases at V and 4 bases at J, leaving 3 bases unmatched. As DNA, the CDR3 is TGTGCCAGCAGTTACGGTACTAGCGGCACCGGGGAGCTGTTTTTT. Translation: CASSYGTSGTGELFF.

This clone was found once. This chain joins TRBV29-1 and TRBJ2-7; perhaps TRBD2 as D (6 bases). V was trimmed by 3 bases and J by 6 bases, leaving 9 bases between them. Germline V gene sequence: CDR1 SQVTM, CDR2 ANQGSEA. The CDR3 runs 11 residues. In DNA form, the CDR3 reads TGCAGCGTTGACCCCGGGGGCGAGCAGTACTTC. It yields the protein CSVDPGGEQYF.

The rearrangement uses TRBV29-1 and TRBJ2-3; 8 positions agree with TRBD2. After removal of 4 bases from V and 6 bases from J, the junction contained 15 bases not matched to a gene. CDR3 length equals 16 residues. Germline loops: CDR1 SQVTM, CDR2 ANQGSEA. DNA for the CDR3: TGCAGCGTTGTTATAGTAGCGGGGCCTCGCAGGGATACGCAGTATTTT. It specifies CSVVIVAGPRRDTQYF.

The chain couples TRBV3-1 (or the pseudogene TRBV3-2) to TRBJ2-7, with TRBD1 matching 8 bases. Per the germline V gene, CDR1 is LGHDT and CDR2 is YNNKEL (reference sequence). The CDR3 loop spans 16 amino acids. The J segment lost 0 bases and the V segment lost 4 bases, leaving 8 bases of the junction unmatched. The CDR3 loop reads CASSLIWTGSSYEQYF. In nucleotides, the CDR3 is TGTGCCAGCAGCCTCATATGGACAGGGAGCTCCTACGAGCAGTACTTC.

This clone was detected ten times or more. CDR3 sequence: CASSQNDRDNSPLHF. The CDR3 nucleotides read TGCGCCAGCAGCCAGAACGACAGGGATAATTCACCCCTCCACTTT. This rearrangement joins TRBV4-1 to TRBJ1-6, with 7 bases that match TRBD1. V lost 3 bases and J lost 5; bases outside the gene matches: 4. The CDR3 covers 15 residues. CDR1 MGHRA and CDR2 YSYEKL come from the germline V gene.

The gene calls are TRBV19 and TRBJ1-1; D ambiguous. Germline CDR1 LNHDA, CDR2 SQIVND (reference sequence). CDR3 length: 11 residues. Trimming left V 6 bases short and J 6 bases short, with 8 bases between. Here the CDR3 DNA reads TGTGCCAGTAGGCTAAACGCTGAAGCTTTCTTT. This gives the protein CASRLNAEAFF.

The genes are TRBV19 and TRBJ1-1, with no clear D. V lost 7 bases, J lost 0 bases, and 15 bases lay in between. This CDR3 comprises 15 residues. Per germline, CDR1 LNHDA and CDR2 SQIVND (reference sequence). CDR3: CASKFAGQLNTEAFF. Here the CDR3 DNA reads TGTGCCAGTAAGTTCGCTGGCCAACTGAACACTGAAGCTTTCTTT.

The V and J genes are TRBV3-1 (or the pseudogene TRBV3-2) and TRBJ1-2; D is unresolved. The V gene lost 6 bases and the J gene lost 5 bases, with 19 bases spanning the gap. The CDR3 consists of 15 residues. Germline CDR1 and CDR2: LGHDT and YNNKEL (reference sequence). CDR3 in DNA: TGTGCCAGCAGATGCCCAGGTCGGGAGTTATATGGCTACACCTTC. Protein sequence: CASRCPGRELYGYTF.

J is TRBJ1-2 and V is TRBV28; D perhaps matches TRBD1 (6 bases). V lost 4 bases and J lost 2, with 17 bases in between. The CDR3 is made up of 16 amino acids. The V gene's germline CDR1 is MDHEN and CDR2 SYDVKM. The CDR3: CASSSDSTRVNYGYTF. Here the CDR3 DNA reads TGTGCCAGCAGTTCGGACAGCACAAGGGTGAACTATGGCTACACCTTC.

The chain carries TRBV7-2 and TRBJ2-1; D gene ambiguous. V gave up 3 bases and J gave up 13 bases, with 16 bases separating them. The length of the CDR3 is 13 residues. Germline CDR1 and CDR2: SGHTA and FQGNSA. The CDR3 protein is CASSFSSNAVQFF. Here the CDR3 DNA reads TGTGCCAGCAGCTTCTCGTCAAATGCGGTTCAGTTCTTC.